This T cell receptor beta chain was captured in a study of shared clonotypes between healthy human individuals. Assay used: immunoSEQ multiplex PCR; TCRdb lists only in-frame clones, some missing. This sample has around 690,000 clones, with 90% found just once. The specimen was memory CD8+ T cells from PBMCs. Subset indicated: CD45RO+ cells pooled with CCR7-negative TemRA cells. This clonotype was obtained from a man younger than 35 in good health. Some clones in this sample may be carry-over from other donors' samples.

The CDR3 spells CASSPPVYSGDAFGEQFF. The CDR3 coding sequence is TGTGCCAGCTCACCACCTGTCTATAGCGGAGATGCCTTCGGTGAGCAGTTCTTC. The V call is TRBV18, the J call TRBJ2-1, with D maybe TRBD2 (6 bases). This CDR3 is built from 18 residues. Germline V lookup: CDR1 KGHSH, CDR2 LQKENI. The V gene lost 0 bases and the J gene lost 9 bases, with 24 bases spanning the gap. Filled out from reference TRBV18 and TRBJ2-1, the complete variable domain reads NAGVMQNPRHLVRRRGQEARLRCSPMKGHSHVYWYRQLPEEGLKFMVYLQKENIIDESGMPKERFSAEFPKEGPSILRIQQVVRGDSAAYFCASSPPVYSGDAFGEQFFGPGTRLTVL.